These 10 T cell receptor beta chains came from one sample sequenced in a study of blood T cell repertoires in COVID-19. TCRdb's copy holds only in-frame clones and misses some; the assay was immunoSEQ multiplex PCR. The data show around 120,000 clones, with approximately 87% seen just once and 2% to 2.5% held by the top ten. The specimen sequenced was peripheral blood. The receptor source for this set is a young man with acute or convalescent COVID-19.

The rearrangement joins TRBV5-4 to TRBJ2-3, with D hard to call. The V end was cut by 4 bases, the J end by 0 bases, with 15 bases between. Germline assignment: CDR1 SGHNT and CDR2 YYREEE (reference sequence). CDR3 length: 16 residues. CDR3 sequence: CASSPLTVSSTDTQYF. The CDR3 coding sequence is TGTGCCAGCAGCCCTCTTACAGTTTCTAGCACAGATACGCAGTATTTT.

The J gene is TRBJ2-1, the V gene TRBV4-2; the D is unclear. The V and J ends lost 0 bases and 6 bases respectively, with 6 bases between them. The V gene's germline CDR1 is LGHNA and CDR2 YNFKEQ. The CDR3 is made up of 13 amino acids. The CDR3 region is CASSQDNTNEQFF. The CDR3 coding sequence is TGTGCCAGCAGCCAAGATAACACCAATGAGCAGTTCTTC.

This clone has just one count. The V and J genes are TRBV4-1 and TRBJ1-1; TRBD1 might be the D (6 bases). The germline V gene encodes CDR1 MGHRA and CDR2 YSYEKL. This CDR3 has 15 residues. V lost 3 bases, J lost 2 bases, and 13 bases lay in between. The CDR3 protein is CASSHTLDRNTEAFF. The CDR3 DNA reads TGCGCCAGCAGCCATACCCTGGACAGAAACACTGAAGCTTTCTTT.

The rearrangement joins TRBV27 to TRBJ2-3, with 13 bases matching TRBD2. V dropped 8 bases and J dropped 1; count of bases not matched to a gene: 3. The CDR3 length is 15 residues. Per germline, CDR1 MNHEY and CDR2 SMNVEV (reference sequence). CDR3 sequence reads: CASGGLAGRTDTQYF. Here the CDR3 DNA reads TGTGCCAGCGGGGGACTAGCGGGGCGCACAGATACGCAGTATTTT.

The chain joins TRBV3-1 (or the pseudogene TRBV3-2) to TRBJ2-6; D gene uncertain. Trimming took off 6 bases at V and 0 bases at J, with 6 bases between the two ends. The CDR3 is 14 residues long. The germline V gene has CDR1 LGHDT and CDR2 YNNKEL (reference sequence). DNA for the CDR3: TGTGCCAGCAGATACATCTCTGGGGCCAACGTCCTGACTTTC. Encoded protein: CASRYISGANVLTF.

The gene calls are TRBV6-4 and TRBJ2-7; the D is unclear. The CDR3 consists of 10 residues. Germline V gene data show CDR1 as MRHNA and CDR2 as SNTAGT. V lost 9 bases and J lost 5, with 8 bases in between. CDR3 sequence (DNA): TGTGCCAGTTTAGCCCACGAGCAGTACTTC. It specifies CASLAHEQYF.

The chain has TRBV6-2 or TRBV6-3 and TRBJ1-2; D not resolved. This CDR3 has 14 residues. Trimming removed 6 bases from V and 8 bases from J, with 19 bases in between. The germline V gene has CDR1 MNHEY and CDR2 SVGEGT. CDR3 amino acids: CASSGRESLGGYTF. In DNA, the CDR3 is TGTGCCAGCAGCGGAAGAGAGTCCCTCGGGGGCTACACCTTC.

The rearrangement joins TRBV5-1 to TRBJ2-1, with D possibly TRBD1 on 6 matching bases. The ends were cut back, 6 bases at V and 4 bases at J, with 17 bases in the middle. The germline V gene encodes CDR1 SGHRS and CDR2 YFSETQ. There are 15 residues in the CDR3. The CDR3 sequence: CASNPYRVGYNEQFF. The CDR3 DNA follows: TGCGCCAGCAACCCATACAGGGTGGGGTACAATGAGCAGTTCTTC.

The chain combines TRBV10-1 with TRBJ2-5; perhaps TRBD1 as D (6 bases). V was cut by 5 bases and J by 1 base, with 8 bases left in between. This CDR3 has 13 amino acids. Germline lookup yields CDR1 WNHNN and CDR2 SYGVQD (reference sequence). The CDR3 DNA reads TGCGCCAGCAGTCGGACAGCCCAAGAGACCCAGTACTTC. Protein product: CASSRTAQETQYF.

This chain links TRBV10-3 with TRBJ2-2, with 7 bases that match TRBD1. The CDR3 length is 15 residues. In germline, CDR1 is ENHRY, CDR2 SYGVKD. V lost 11 bases to trimming and J lost 0 bases; unmatched junction nucleotides: 9. The CDR3 region is CAAGVGGPNTGELFF. The CDR3 coding sequence is TGTGCCGCCGGGGTAGGGGGCCCGAACACCGGGGAGCTGTTTTTT.